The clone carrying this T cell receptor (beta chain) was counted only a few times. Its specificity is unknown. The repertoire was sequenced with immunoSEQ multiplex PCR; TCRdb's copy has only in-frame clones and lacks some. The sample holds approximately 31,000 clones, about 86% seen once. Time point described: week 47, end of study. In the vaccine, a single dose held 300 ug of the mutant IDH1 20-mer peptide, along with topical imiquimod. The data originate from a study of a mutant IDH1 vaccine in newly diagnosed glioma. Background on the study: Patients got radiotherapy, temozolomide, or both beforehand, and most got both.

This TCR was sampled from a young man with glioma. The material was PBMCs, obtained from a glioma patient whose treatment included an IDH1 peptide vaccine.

The DNA of the CDR3 is TGTGCCAGCAGGGAATCCACGGTCTACAATGAGCAGTTCTTC. Amino acids: CASRESTVYNEQFF. The chain links TRBV6-6 to TRBJ2-1; D remains ambiguous. The germline gives CDR1 MNHNY, CDR2 SVGAGI (reference sequence). CDR3 length: 14 amino acids. V lost 6 bases, J lost 3 bases, and 12 bases lay in between.